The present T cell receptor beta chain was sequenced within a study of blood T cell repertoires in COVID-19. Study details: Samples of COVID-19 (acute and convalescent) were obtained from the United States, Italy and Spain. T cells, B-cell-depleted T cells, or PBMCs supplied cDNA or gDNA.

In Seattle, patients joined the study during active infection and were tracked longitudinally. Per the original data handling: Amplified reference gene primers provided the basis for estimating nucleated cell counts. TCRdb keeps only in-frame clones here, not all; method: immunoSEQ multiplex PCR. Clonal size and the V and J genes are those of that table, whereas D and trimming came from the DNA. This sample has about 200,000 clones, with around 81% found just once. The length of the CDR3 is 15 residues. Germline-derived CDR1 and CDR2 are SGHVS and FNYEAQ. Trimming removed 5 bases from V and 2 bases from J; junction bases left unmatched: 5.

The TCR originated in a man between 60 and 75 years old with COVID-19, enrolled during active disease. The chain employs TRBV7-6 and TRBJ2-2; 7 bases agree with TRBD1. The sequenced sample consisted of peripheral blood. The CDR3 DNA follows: TGTGCCAGCAGCCAGGACAGGACTAACACCGGGGAGCTGTTTTTT. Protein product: CASSQDRTNTGELFF.